This TCR beta chain was captured by sequencing in a study of response to subunit inactivated influenza vaccine. Overall study results and limits: Each seasonal influenza vaccination, the authors suggested, recruits few new T cells.

This clonotype was recorded only once. Its antigen is still unknown. The V segment lost 3 bases and the J segment 5 bases; nucleotides outside the gene matches: 13. The CDR3 runs to 16 residues. TCRdb used MiXCR to reprocess the RT-PCR reads, holding one entry per CDR3 protein. The data hold 600,000 to 700,000 distinct CDR3 sequences, with 13% to 15% observed a single time. The chain is built from TRBV23-1 and TRBJ2-7; 7 nucleotides agree with TRBD1. TRBV23-1 has ORF status, its function being uncertain. This receptor was taken from a man in his forties or fifties who received an inactivated influenza vaccine. This sample comprised PBMCs from blood, obtained less than 15 days before vaccination. CDR3 DNA: TGCGCCAGCAGTCAGGGAGACCGACAGGGAAGCCACGAGCAGTACTTC. It translates to CASSQGDRQGSHEQYF.